This entry is about one T cell receptor beta chain. This sample stems from a study of blood T cell repertoires in COVID-19. The overall study: T cells, B-cell-depleted T cells, or PBMCs supplied cDNA or gDNA.

V lost 4 bases to trimming and J lost 8 bases, with 15 bases between them. CDR1 is MGHRA, CDR2 YSYEKL, per germline. The CDR3 covers 15 residues. In the original analysis: Reference gene primer amplification gave nucleated cell count estimates. Data came from immunoSEQ multiplex PCR; TCRdb stores just in-frame clones and leaves some out. That table gives V, J and clone size, and the DNA gave D and trimming. The profile shows more than 150,000 clones, almost 85% of them singletons. The specimen sequenced was peripheral blood. This chain joins TRBV4-1 and TRBJ1-6; a weak D match, TRBD1 (5 bases). The source of this sequence is a man aged 18-30 years with active or convalescent COVID-19. As DNA, the CDR3 is TGCGCCAGCAGCCCTCCGACACTCAGGGATTCACCCCTCCACTTT. Its protein product is CASSPPTLRDSPLHF.